This is a list of T cell receptor beta chains from one sample in a study of blood T cell repertoires in COVID-19. TCRdb's copy holds only in-frame clones and misses some; the assay was immunoSEQ multiplex PCR. Here the sample spans around 250,000 clones, about 90% being singletons. The source material was PBMCs or T cells enriched from blood (not recorded which). All receptors come from a human donor in a cohort exposed to, infected with or recovered from COVID-19 (not recorded which). The donor label of this sample is uncertain. Both conserved end residues are part of each CDR3. Each record gives: D gene, V gene, J gene, clone size, CDR3 DNA, CDR3 protein. A D gene is named only where the DNA matches it firmly. Clone size is shown for a subset of rows, as once, few, many or a class of expanded clone.

D gene: -
V gene: TRBV18
J gene: TRBJ1-1
clone size: -
CDR3 DNA: TGTGCCAGCTCACCATTTTCAGGGGATAGCTTGAACACTGAAGCTTTCTTT
CDR3 protein: CASSPFSGDSLNTEAFF

D gene: -
V gene: TRBV7-2
J gene: TRBJ1-4
clone size: -
CDR3 DNA: TGTGCCAGCAGCGCACCCACCAGGGGCCCCCTTACTAATGAAAAACTGTTTTTT
CDR3 protein: CASSAPTRGPLTNEKLFF

D gene: TRBD1
V gene: TRBV19
J gene: TRBJ1-6
clone size: -
CDR3 DNA: TGTGCCAGTAGCGGGACAGGGAAGGCGACCCTCCACTTT
CDR3 protein: CASSGTGKATLHF

D gene: -
V gene: TRBV20-1
J gene: TRBJ2-7
clone size: -
CDR3 DNA: TGCAGTGCTAGTGGGCAAACCTACGAGCAGTACTTC
CDR3 protein: CSASGQTYEQYF

D gene: -
V gene: TRBV5-1
J gene: TRBJ1-1
clone size: -
CDR3 DNA: TGCGCCAGCAGCTTGGCTGGGGGGGCGGTGAACACTGAAGCTTTCTTT
CDR3 protein: CASSLAGGAVNTEAFF

D gene: TRBD1
V gene: TRBV5-4
J gene: TRBJ2-1
clone size: -
CDR3 DNA: TGTGCCAGCACCCCAGACAGGGGGCCCAATGAGCAGTTCTTC
CDR3 protein: CASTPDRGPNEQFF

D gene: -
V gene: TRBV28
J gene: TRBJ2-5
clone size: -
CDR3 DNA: TGTGCCAGCGTAAGCGGTGGGACCCAGTACTTC
CDR3 protein: CASVSGGTQYF

D gene: TRBD1
V gene: TRBV2
J gene: TRBJ1-5
clone size: -
CDR3 DNA: TGTGCCAGCAGTGTAGGACAGGGGGCAAGACAGCCCCAGCATTTT
CDR3 protein: CASSVGQGARQPQHF

D gene: TRBD1
V gene: TRBV3-1/TRBV3-2
J gene: TRBJ1-5
clone size: few
CDR3 DNA: TGTGCCAGCAGCCAACAGGGGGCGCAGCAGCCCCAGCATTTT
CDR3 protein: CASSQQGAQQPQHF

D gene: TRBD1
V gene: TRBV12-3/TRBV12-4
J gene: TRBJ1-2
clone size: -
CDR3 DNA: TGTGCCAGCAGACAGGGGGGTAGCCCCGGCTACACCTTC
CDR3 protein: CASRQGGSPGYTF

D gene: -
V gene: TRBV12-5
J gene: TRBJ2-7
clone size: -
CDR3 DNA: TGTGCTAGTGGTTTGATCCCGGCGGGGGCGAGCTCCTACGAGCAGTACTTC
CDR3 protein: CASGLIPAGASSYEQYF

D gene: TRBD1
V gene: TRBV5-4
J gene: TRBJ1-1
clone size: -
CDR3 DNA: TGTGCCAGCAGCCAACAGGGGGTTATTGAAGCTTTCTTT
CDR3 protein: CASSQQGVIEAFF

D gene: -
V gene: TRBV11-2
J gene: TRBJ2-7
clone size: -
CDR3 DNA: TGTGCCAGCAGGAATTGGGGCCGCGCTTGGAACGAGCAGTACTTC
CDR3 protein: CASRNWGRAWNEQYF

D gene: -
V gene: TRBV6-2/TRBV6-3
J gene: TRBJ2-6
clone size: -
CDR3 DNA: TGTGCCAGCAGTTATCGGGATTTCCGCTCTGGGGCCAACGTCCTGACTTTC
CDR3 protein: CASSYRDFRSGANVLTF

D gene: TRBD1
V gene: TRBV7-2
J gene: TRBJ1-5
clone size: few
CDR3 DNA: TGTGCCAGCAGCTTAGTTGGGGACAGGGCTCAGCCCCAGCATTTT
CDR3 protein: CASSLVGDRAQPQHF

D gene: -
V gene: TRBV6-5
J gene: TRBJ1-2
clone size: -
CDR3 DNA: TGTGCCAGCAGTACGATACAGGGCTACGGCTACACCTTC
CDR3 protein: CASSTIQGYGYTF

D gene: -
V gene: TRBV5-1
J gene: TRBJ1-1
clone size: -
CDR3 DNA: TGCGCCAGCAGCCGCCTAATTTCCCGAGTCCGGAACACTGAAGCTTTCTTT
CDR3 protein: CASSRLISRVRNTEAFF

D gene: TRBD2
V gene: TRBV27
J gene: TRBJ2-5
clone size: -
CDR3 DNA: TGTGCCAGCAGTTTACACGGGACTAGCGGTGACACCCAGTACTTC
CDR3 protein: CASSLHGTSGDTQYF

D gene: TRBD1
V gene: TRBV2
J gene: TRBJ2-2
clone size: -
CDR3 DNA: TGTGCCAGCAACCCCGGACAGGGCCATATCACCGGGGAGCTGTTTTTT
CDR3 protein: CASNPGQGHITGELFF

D gene: TRBD1
V gene: TRBV5-1
J gene: TRBJ1-2
clone size: -
CDR3 DNA: TGCGCCAGCAGCGAGGGACAGATTAACTATGGCTACACCTTC
CDR3 protein: CASSEGQINYGYTF

D gene: TRBD2
V gene: TRBV6-4
J gene: TRBJ2-3
clone size: -
CDR3 DNA: TGTGCCAGCAGTCAAGGGACTAGCGGGGGAACAGATACGCAGTATTTT
CDR3 protein: CASSQGTSGGTDTQYF

D gene: TRBD1
V gene: TRBV4-2
J gene: TRBJ1-2
clone size: once
CDR3 DNA: TGTGCCAGCAGCCAAGAAGAAACAGGGGGAATTGTCGGCTACACCTTC
CDR3 protein: CASSQEETGGIVGYTF

D gene: TRBD1
V gene: TRBV24-1
J gene: TRBJ2-2
clone size: -
CDR3 DNA: TGTGCCACCAGTGAGGGGACAGATGGGGAGCTGTTTTTT
CDR3 protein: CATSEGTDGELFF

D gene: -
V gene: TRBV10-3
J gene: TRBJ1-5
clone size: few
CDR3 DNA: TGTGCCATCAGTGACGGTAATCAGCCCCAGCATTTT
CDR3 protein: CAISDGNQPQHF

D gene: TRBD1
V gene: TRBV13
J gene: TRBJ2-7
clone size: -
CDR3 DNA: TGTGCCAGCAGCCTCTCGGGACAGGGCGCCGAGCAGTACTTC
CDR3 protein: CASSLSGQGAEQYF

D gene: TRBD2
V gene: TRBV6-5
J gene: TRBJ2-7
clone size: -
CDR3 DNA: TGTGCCAGCCAGCGGGGACTCTCCTACGAGCAGTACTTC
CDR3 protein: CASQRGLSYEQYF

D gene: TRBD2
V gene: TRBV24-1
J gene: TRBJ2-2
clone size: once
CDR3 DNA: TGTGCCACCAGTTTTAGCGGGGAGTACACCGGGGAGCTGTTTTTT
CDR3 protein: CATSFSGEYTGELFF

D gene: -
V gene: TRBV11-2
J gene: TRBJ1-2
clone size: -
CDR3 DNA: TGTGCCAGCTTCCCCGGAGGGGCTAACTATGGCTACACCTTC
CDR3 protein: CASFPGGANYGYTF

D gene: -
V gene: TRBV7-9
J gene: TRBJ2-7
clone size: -
CDR3 DNA: TGTGCCAGCAGCCGACAGGTTTACGAGCAGTACTTC
CDR3 protein: CASSRQVYEQYF

D gene: -
V gene: TRBV11-2
J gene: TRBJ2-3
clone size: -
CDR3 DNA: TGTGCCAGCAGCTTAGGGAGGGGATTGGTGGTGCGAGATACGCAGTATTTT
CDR3 protein: CASSLGRGLVVRDTQYF

D gene: TRBD1
V gene: TRBV6-5
J gene: TRBJ1-6
clone size: -
CDR3 DNA: TGTGCCAGCACCCAAGACAGGGACAATTCACCCCTCCACTTT
CDR3 protein: CASTQDRDNSPLHF

D gene: TRBD2
V gene: TRBV7-9
J gene: TRBJ2-3
clone size: -
CDR3 DNA: TGTGCCAGCAGCGGCCTTATAGCGGGGGCCACAGATACGCAGTATTTT
CDR3 protein: CASSGLIAGATDTQYF

D gene: -
V gene: TRBV7-8
J gene: TRBJ2-2
clone size: -
CDR3 DNA: TGTGCCAGCAGCCTCAATCTAGGGGCCGGGGAGCTGTTTTTT
CDR3 protein: CASSLNLGAGELFF

D gene: TRBD1
V gene: TRBV5-1
J gene: TRBJ1-1
clone size: -
CDR3 DNA: TGCGCCAGCAGCTTGAGCAGGGGGGCAGGTGTGAACACTGAAGCTTTCTTT
CDR3 protein: CASSLSRGAGVNTEAFF

D gene: TRBD1
V gene: TRBV7-9
J gene: TRBJ2-1
clone size: few
CDR3 DNA: TGTGCCAGCAGCCCCCCACAGGGGGCTGAGCAGTTCTTC
CDR3 protein: CASSPPQGAEQFF

D gene: TRBD1
V gene: TRBV6-5
J gene: TRBJ1-5
clone size: -
CDR3 DNA: TGTGCCAGCAGTTCTCGAGGGACAGGGGCCTATCAGCCCCAGCATTTT
CDR3 protein: CASSSRGTGAYQPQHF

D gene: TRBD1
V gene: TRBV7-9
J gene: TRBJ1-2
clone size: -
CDR3 DNA: TGTGCCAGCAGGGCGCCCGGGACAGGGGGCAAGGGCTACACCTTC
CDR3 protein: CASRAPGTGGKGYTF

D gene: TRBD1
V gene: TRBV30
J gene: TRBJ1-5
clone size: -
CDR3 DNA: TGTGCCTGGAGCGGGGGACAGGGGTCTCGTCAGCCCCAGCATTTT
CDR3 protein: CAWSGGQGSRQPQHF

D gene: TRBD1
V gene: TRBV2
J gene: TRBJ1-1
clone size: -
CDR3 DNA: TGTGCCAGCAGTCCTTTATATGGACAGGGGGCGTATGCTTTCTTT
CDR3 protein: CASSPLYGQGAYAFF

D gene: TRBD1
V gene: TRBV9
J gene: TRBJ2-4
clone size: -
CDR3 DNA: TGTGCCAGCAGCTCCGGACAGGGGGATGTGGGCAAAAACATTCAGTACTTC
CDR3 protein: CASSSGQGDVGKNIQYF

D gene: -
V gene: TRBV5-1
J gene: TRBJ1-1
clone size: -
CDR3 DNA: TGCGCCAGCAGCTTGGAGACAGCGAACACTGAAGCTTTCTTT
CDR3 protein: CASSLETANTEAFF

D gene: -
V gene: TRBV5-1
J gene: TRBJ1-1
clone size: -
CDR3 DNA: TGCGCCAGCAGCCTCCGGCAGGGGAGTGACACTGAAGCTTTCTTT
CDR3 protein: CASSLRQGSDTEAFF

D gene: TRBD1
V gene: TRBV6-6
J gene: TRBJ2-7
clone size: -
CDR3 DNA: TGTGCCAGCGGGAGGACAGGGACCTACGAGCAGTACTTC
CDR3 protein: CASGRTGTYEQYF

D gene: -
V gene: TRBV19
J gene: TRBJ1-1
clone size: -
CDR3 DNA: TGTGCCAGTAGTATAGTATCAGGGCATGGAGCTTTCTTT
CDR3 protein: CASSIVSGHGAFF

D gene: -
V gene: TRBV18
J gene: TRBJ1-3
clone size: -
CDR3 DNA: TGTGCCAGCTCACCAAAGGATAGCCACTCTGGAAACACCATATATTTT
CDR3 protein: CASSPKDSHSGNTIYF

D gene: TRBD1
V gene: TRBV7-2
J gene: TRBJ2-7
clone size: -
CDR3 DNA: TGTGCCAGCTCTATTCGACAGGGGGCCTGGGAGCAGTACTTC
CDR3 protein: CASSIRQGAWEQYF

D gene: -
V gene: TRBV5-5
J gene: TRBJ1-1
clone size: -
CDR3 DNA: TGTGCCAGCAGCCCGGGGGTGAACACTGAAGCTTTCTTT
CDR3 protein: CASSPGVNTEAFF